The clone carrying this T cell receptor beta chain showed up just a few times. Its antigen is currently unknown. V shed 0 bases and J 1 base; nucleotides not matched to a gene: 13. CDR1 is SGDLS, CDR2 YYNGEE, per germline. This CDR3 is 20 amino acids long. The sample originates from a study of post-analysis software for immune sequencing data. Across the study: Secondary progressive, relapsing-remitting and progressive-relapsing multiple sclerosis were among the included disease courses.

Prepared libraries of TCR beta cDNA carried unique molecular identifiers. TCRdb re-derived calls from the PCR reads in MiXCR, one entry per CDR3 protein. Among around 440,000 distinct CDR3 sequences, around 40% were seen once, and the ten largest hold about 12%. Study-wide results and caveats: F measure grouped same-batch samples tightly together. Five or six TRBV segments appeared more often in patients than in controls, and TRBV5-6, TRBV5-1 and TRBV20-1 were among these.

V is TRBV9 and J is TRBJ2-1; 10 nucleotides agree with TRBD2. The source is a girl aged 10 to 17 with multiple sclerosis. The sample taken for sequencing was blood. The CDR3 nucleotides read TGTGCCAGCAGCGTAGCCTCGGAACTAGCGGGACTACCTTCCTACAATGAGCAGTTCTTC. Protein sequence: CASSVASELAGLPSYNEQFF.